This entry concerns a single TCR beta chain. Antigen specificity is unknown. Scientists ran DNA taken from cultured CD4+ T cells through the Oncomine TCR Beta short-read assay for sequencing. Investigators obtained genomic DNA by extraction from cultured CD4+ T cells. TCRdb used MiXCR to reprocess the PCR reads, holding one entry per CDR3 protein. The profile shows fewer than 20,000 distinct CDR3 sequences, around 44% of them singletons. Germline assignment: CDR1 MNHEY and CDR2 SVGAGI. Trimming cost V 4 bases and J 2 bases; bases outside gene matches: 8. CDR3 length: 16 residues. This entry is derived from a study of vaccination and CD4 T cells after COVID-19. Turning to the study itself: The convalescents, six males and four females, included two who were Hispanic. The authors exposed cells to overlapping spike peptides derived from SARS-CoV-2, HCoV-NL63, HCoV-OC43 and HCoV-229E.

Study-wide results and limits: Spike mono-reactivity was found in 304 of the 307 vaccine-specific clones identified in convalescent patients.

Indicated treatment: roughly 10-day PBMC culture with coronavirus spike peptide pools or control peptides (ViraFEST assay). The chain employs TRBV6-5 and TRBJ1-3; TRBD1 matches at 7 bases. What was sequenced was CD4+ T cells from blood, cultured in vitro. This clonotype originated in a human donor who had recovered from COVID-19. The CDR3 region is CASSLRDRAAGNTIYF. The CDR3 DNA is TGTGCCAGCAGTTTACGTGACAGGGCTGCTGGAAACACCATATATTTT.